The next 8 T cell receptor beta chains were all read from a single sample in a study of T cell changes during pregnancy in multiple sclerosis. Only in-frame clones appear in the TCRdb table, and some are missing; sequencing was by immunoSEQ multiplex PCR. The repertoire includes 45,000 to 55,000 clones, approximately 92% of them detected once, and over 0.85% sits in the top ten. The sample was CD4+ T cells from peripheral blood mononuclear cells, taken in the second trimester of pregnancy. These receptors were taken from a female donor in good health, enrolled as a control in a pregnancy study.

This chain's CDR3 is CASSAQGSEKLFF. CDR3 nucleotide sequence: TGTGCCAGCAGTGCCCAGGGGAGTGAAAAACTGTTTTTT. The gene calls are TRBV25-1 and TRBJ1-4; tentatively, D is TRBD1 (6 bases). Germline V gene lookup returns CDR1 MGHDK and CDR2 SYGVNS. This CDR3 has 13 amino acids. Trimming cost V 4 bases and J 7 bases, with 10 bases left between them. The variable domain in full, completed from reference TRBV25-1 and TRBJ1-4, reads EADIYQTPRYLVIGTGKKITLECSQTMGHDKMYWYQQDPGMELHLIHYSYGVNSTEKGDLSSESTVSRIRTEHFPLTLESARPSHTSQYLCASSAQGSEKLFFGSGTQLSVL.

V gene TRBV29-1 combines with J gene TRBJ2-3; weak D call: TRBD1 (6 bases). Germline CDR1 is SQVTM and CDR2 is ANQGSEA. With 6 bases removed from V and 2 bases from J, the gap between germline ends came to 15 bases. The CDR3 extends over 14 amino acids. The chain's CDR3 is CSVAGVQATDTQYF. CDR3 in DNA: TGCAGCGTCGCAGGGGTCCAAGCCACAGATACGCAGTATTTT.

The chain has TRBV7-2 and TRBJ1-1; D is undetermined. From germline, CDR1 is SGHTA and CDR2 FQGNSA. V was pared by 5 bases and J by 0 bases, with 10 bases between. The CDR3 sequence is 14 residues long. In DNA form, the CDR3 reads TGTGCCAGCAGCCTGACTGCGATGAACACTGAAGCTTTCTTT. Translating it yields CASSLTAMNTEAFF.

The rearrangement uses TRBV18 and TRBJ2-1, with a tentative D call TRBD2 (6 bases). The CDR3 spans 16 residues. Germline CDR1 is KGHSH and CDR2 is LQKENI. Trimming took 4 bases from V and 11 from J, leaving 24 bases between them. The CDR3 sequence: CASSRYPRLVGGKQFF. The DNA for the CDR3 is TGTGCCAGCTCACGATATCCTCGACTAGTAGGAGGGAAGCAGTTCTTC.

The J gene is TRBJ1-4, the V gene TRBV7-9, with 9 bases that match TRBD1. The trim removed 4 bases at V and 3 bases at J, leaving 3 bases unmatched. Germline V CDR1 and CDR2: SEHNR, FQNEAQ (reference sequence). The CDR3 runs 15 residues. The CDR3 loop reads CASSYGQGPNEKLFF. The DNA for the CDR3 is TGTGCCAGCAGCTATGGACAGGGGCCTAATGAAAAACTGTTTTTT. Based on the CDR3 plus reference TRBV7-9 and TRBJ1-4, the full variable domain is DTGVSQNPRHKITKRGQNVTFRCDPISEHNRLYWYRQTLGQGPEFLTYFQNEAQLEKSRLLSDRFSAERPKGSFSTLEIQRTEQGDSAMYLCASSYGQGPNEKLFFGSGTQLSVL.

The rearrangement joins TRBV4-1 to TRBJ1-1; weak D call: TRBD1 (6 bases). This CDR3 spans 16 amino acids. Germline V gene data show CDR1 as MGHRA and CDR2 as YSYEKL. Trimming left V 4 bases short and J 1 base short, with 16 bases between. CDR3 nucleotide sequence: TGCGCCAGCAGCCTGGGGCCGAGGGACAAGAACACTGAAGCTTTCTTT. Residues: CASSLGPRDKNTEAFF.

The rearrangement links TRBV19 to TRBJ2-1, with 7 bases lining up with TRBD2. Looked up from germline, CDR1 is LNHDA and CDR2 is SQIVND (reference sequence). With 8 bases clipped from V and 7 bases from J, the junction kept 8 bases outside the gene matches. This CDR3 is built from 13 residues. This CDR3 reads CASSREGRNEQFF. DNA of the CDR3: TGTGCCAGTTCGAGGGAGGGCCGAAATGAGCAGTTCTTC.

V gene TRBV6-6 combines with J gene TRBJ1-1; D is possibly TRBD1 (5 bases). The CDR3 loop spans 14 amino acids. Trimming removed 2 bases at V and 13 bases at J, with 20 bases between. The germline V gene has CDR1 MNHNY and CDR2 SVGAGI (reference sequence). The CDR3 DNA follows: TGTGCCAGCAGTTACAGGACACCAGCGCTAGATGATTTCTTT. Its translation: CASSYRTPALDDFF.